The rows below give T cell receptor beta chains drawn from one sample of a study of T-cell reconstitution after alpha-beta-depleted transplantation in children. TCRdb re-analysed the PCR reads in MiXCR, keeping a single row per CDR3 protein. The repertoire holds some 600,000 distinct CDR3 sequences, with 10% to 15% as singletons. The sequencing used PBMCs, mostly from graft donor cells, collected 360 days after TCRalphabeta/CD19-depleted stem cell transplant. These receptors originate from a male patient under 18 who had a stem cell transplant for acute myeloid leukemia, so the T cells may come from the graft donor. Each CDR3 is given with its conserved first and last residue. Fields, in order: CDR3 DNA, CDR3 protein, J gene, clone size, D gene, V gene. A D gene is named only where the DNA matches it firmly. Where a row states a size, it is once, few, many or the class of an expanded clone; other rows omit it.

TGTGCCAGCAGGGAGAACACTGAAGCTTTCTTT CASRENTEAFF TRBJ1-1 . . TRBV28
TGTGCCAGCTCCCGCGAGGATGAGCAGTTCTTC CASSREDEQFF TRBJ2-1 many . TRBV18
TGCAGTGCCGTTCTGACTAGCGGTAGCACAGATACGCAGTATTTT CSAVLTSGSTDTQYF TRBJ2-3 . TRBD2 TRBV20-1
TGTGCCAGCAGCCAAGATCTAGGCGGGGATACAGATACGCAGTATTTT CASSQDLGGDTDTQYF TRBJ2-3 few . TRBV3-1
TGTGCCAGCAGCGCAGGGGGCCAGCAGTACTTC CASSAGGQQYF TRBJ2-7 few TRBD1 TRBV7-2
TGCAGTGCTCCGGGACTAGCGGGATCCTACAATGAGCAGTTCTTC CSAPGLAGSYNEQFF TRBJ2-1 . TRBD2 TRBV20-1
TGCAGTGCTAGAGGTTGGACAGTAACCTACGAGCAGTACTTC CSARGWTVTYEQYF TRBJ2-7 . . TRBV20-1
TGTGCCAGCAGTTTATACTTCGGGACTGGCCGGATGGGCACCAGGGAGCTGTTTTTT CASSLYFGTGRMGTRELFF TRBJ2-2 . . TRBV27
TGTGCCAGCAGAATGGACGGACGTCCCTACGAGCAGTACTTC CASRMDGRPYEQYF TRBJ2-7 few . TRBV6-2/TRBV6-3
TGTGCCACCAGCAGACAGGGAGCCTCCTACGAGCAGTACTTC CATSRQGASYEQYF TRBJ2-7 . . TRBV15
TGTGCCAGCAGCCGTGGGGCGGGACTAGCGGCCCAATCGTATTTT CASSRGAGLAAQSYF TRBJ2-3 . TRBD2 TRBV3-1
TGTGCCAGCTCACCACCATTGTTGACTAGCTCCTACAATGAGCAGTTCTTC CASSPPLLTSSYNEQFF TRBJ2-1 once . TRBV18
TGTGCCAGCAGTTACCTGTCAGAAGAGTACGTAGAGACCCAGTACTTC CASSYLSEEYVETQYF TRBJ2-5 few . TRBV6-2/TRBV6-3
TGTGCCAGCAGTCCACTTGGGGGAGAAGGTCAGCCCCAGCATTTT CASSPLGGEGQPQHF TRBJ1-5 few . TRBV28
TGTGCCAGCAGCCCTCCCGGGAGGGGGCCAAATGAGCAGTTCTTC CASSPPGRGPNEQFF TRBJ2-1 few . TRBV7-6
TGTGCCAGCGGCCTGACCAGATGGGAGACCCAGTACTTC CASGLTRWETQYF TRBJ2-5 few . TRBV5-8
TGTGCCAGCAGCGTCGGGACTAGCGACTCAGATACGCAGTATTTT CASSVGTSDSDTQYF TRBJ2-3 . TRBD2 TRBV9
TGTGCCAGCAGCTGTCCTGCAGAGACCCAGTACTTC CASSCPAETQYF TRBJ2-5 few . TRBV14
TGCAGCGTCGATACAGGCGCCCCTATTTCCTACAATGAGCAGTTCTTC CSVDTGAPISYNEQFF TRBJ2-1 . . TRBV29-1
TGTGCCAGCAGCTTAGGGATCAGGAGACTAGCGAAGTCCTACGAGCAGTACTTC CASSLGIRRLAKSYEQYF TRBJ2-7 few TRBD2 TRBV11-2
TGTGCCACCAGTGACCCCAGGGAACCCAGGTCACCCCTCCACTTT CATSDPREPRSPLHF TRBJ1-6 . . TRBV24-1
TGCAGTGCAAAGGGGGAGCCCGGGGCCAACGTCCTGACTTTC CSAKGEPGANVLTF TRBJ2-6 few . TRBV20-1
TGTGCCAGCAGACAGGAACGGGGATATAGCAATCAGCCCCAGCATTTT CASRQERGYSNQPQHF TRBJ1-5 . . TRBV6-1
TGTGCCAGCAGCGTAACCCCGTCCGGAGGGCTAGCGTCCCACAATGAGCAGTTCTTC CASSVTPSGGLASHNEQFF TRBJ2-1 . . TRBV9
TGTGCCAGCAGTTTACATCAGGGCATGAACACTGAAGCTTTCTTT CASSLHQGMNTEAFF TRBJ1-1 many . TRBV28
TGTGCCAGCTCACCTTTGCATTACTACGAGCAGTACTTC CASSPLHYYEQYF TRBJ2-7 few . TRBV18
TGTGCCAGCAGCCGCGACACACACACTCAGTACTTC CASSRDTHTQYF TRBJ2-4 . . TRBV3-1
TGTGCCAGCAGTCTCGAGGAGCGGGAGCCCTACGAGCAGTACTTC CASSLEEREPYEQYF TRBJ2-7 few TRBD2 TRBV28
TGCGCCAGCCGGACAGGGACCCACTCCTACGAGCAGTACTTC CASRTGTHSYEQYF TRBJ2-7 . TRBD1 TRBV4-3
TGTGCCAGCAGTTTCCTAGCGGGAGTTTTAACAGATACGCAGTATTTT CASSFLAGVLTDTQYF TRBJ2-3 few TRBD2 TRBV28
TGCAGTGCTAGTATGGGGCCCTACGAGCAGTACTTC CSASMGPYEQYF TRBJ2-7 few . TRBV20-1
TGTGCCAGCAGCCCCTCTGGTGGAGCGGGAATCGACAATGAGCAGTTCTTC CASSPSGGAGIDNEQFF TRBJ2-1 . TRBD2 TRBV7-9
TGCGCCAGCAGCCCACAGAGTGGGAGCCCCTACGAGCAGTACTTC CASSPQSGSPYEQYF TRBJ2-7 many . TRBV5-1
TGCTGTGCTAGAGATATAGCGGGAGCGGGAGACCCCATCGAGCAGTACTTC CCARDIAGAGDPIEQYF TRBJ2-7 . TRBD2 TRBV20-1
TGCAGTGCTAGAAGTCTAGCGGGGGCCTACGAGCAGTACTTC CSARSLAGAYEQYF TRBJ2-7 few TRBD2 TRBV20-1
TGTGCCAGCAGACTATCCCGCCTAACCACAGATACGCAGTATTTT CASRLSRLTTDTQYF TRBJ2-3 few . TRBV7-2
TGCAGCGTTGGCGGTAGCAAGGAGACCCAGTACTTC CSVGGSKETQYF TRBJ2-5 . . TRBV29-1
TGTGCCAGTAGTATCCCTGGAACTGGCGGGAGAGGAAATGAGCAGTTCTTC CASSIPGTGGRGNEQFF TRBJ2-1 . TRBD2 TRBV19
TGTGCCATTGGACAGGGAAAGGATGACACTGAAGCTTTCTTT CAIGQGKDDTEAFF TRBJ1-1 . TRBD1 TRBV10-3
TGCAGCGTTGAAGAAAGTGTCAAAAACATTCAGTACTTC CSVEESVKNIQYF TRBJ2-4 many . TRBV29-1
TGTGCCAGCAGTTACTCAGGCCTGCAGGACTTC CASSYSGLQDF TRBJ2-7 . . TRBV6-2/TRBV6-3
TGTGCCTGGGGTAAGGGGCGGGACACTGAAGCTTTCTTT CAWGKGRDTEAFF TRBJ1-1 once . TRBV30
TGTGCCAGCAGTTACTCTGGGCCGGGACTAGTTGAGCAGTACTTC CASSYSGPGLVEQYF TRBJ2-7 . TRBD2 TRBV6-5
TGCAGTGCAGCGGGTCGATTCAATGAGCAGTTCTTC CSAAGRFNEQFF TRBJ2-1 many . TRBV20-1
TGTGCCAGCAGTCCAGGGGACGCCCCGATCACTGAAGCTTTCTTT CASSPGDAPITEAFF TRBJ1-1 . . TRBV12-3/TRBV12-4
TGTGCCACCAGCAGCTTAGGACTAGTCGGAGATACGCAGTATTTT CATSSLGLVGDTQYF TRBJ2-3 . TRBD2 TRBV15
TGTGCCAGCAGTTTGAAGGAGGGACAGCCCCAGCATTTT CASSLKEGQPQHF TRBJ1-5 few . TRBV28
TGCAGCGTCCGAAGCGGGAACTACGAGCAGTACTTC CSVRSGNYEQYF TRBJ2-7 . TRBD2 TRBV29-1
TGTGCCAGTAGTATGGTCAGCTCGAGCTCCTACGAGCAGTACTTC CASSMVSSSSYEQYF TRBJ2-7 . . TRBV19
TGTGCCAGCAGCTTAGTGGCAGGGGGTAGTGGAAACATTCAGTACTTC CASSLVAGGSGNIQYF TRBJ2-4 . TRBD1 TRBV7-9
TGTGCCAGCAGCTTAGGGTCGGGACAGGGGGCCCTTTTCACCTACGAGCAGTACTTC CASSLGSGQGALFTYEQYF TRBJ2-7 once TRBD1 TRBV11-1
TGTGCCACCAGTGATTCCTCGACGGCCAATGAGCAGTTCTTC CATSDSSTANEQFF TRBJ2-1 few . TRBV24-1
TGCAGCGTTGAGGTCCGTGCGGCCCCGGATACGCAGTATTTT CSVEVRAAPDTQYF TRBJ2-3 few . TRBV29-1
TGTGCCAGCAGCTTACTTCCGGGTAGCGGGGAACTCTTC CASSLLPGSGELF TRBJ2-7 . TRBD2 TRBV7-2
TGCAGTGCTCAAGCGGGACTAGCGGGAGTCGAGCAGTACTTC CSAQAGLAGVEQYF TRBJ2-7 . TRBD2 TRBV20-1
TGTGCCAGCAGTTTAGGGTTCTCTGGGGCCAACGTCCTGACTTTC CASSLGFSGANVLTF TRBJ2-6 many . TRBV12-3/TRBV12-4
TGTGCCAGCAGCTCGTACGCCGACCTGGGAGCGGGAGGCTTCTCCTACGAGCAGTACTTC CASSSYADLGAGGFSYEQYF TRBJ2-7 . TRBD2 TRBV7-8
TGTGCCAGCAGGTATCAAGGGCAATCCGAGCAGTACTTC CASRYQGQSEQYF TRBJ2-7 . . TRBV12-3/TRBV12-4
TGTGCCAGCAGCTCGGTTTGGGTGACAGACAAACGCTACGAGCAGTACTTC CASSSVWVTDKRYEQYF TRBJ2-7 . . TRBV5-6
TGCAGCGGGGGACAGGGCTCCTACAATGAGCAGTTCTTC CSGGQGSYNEQFF TRBJ2-1 . TRBD1 TRBV29-1